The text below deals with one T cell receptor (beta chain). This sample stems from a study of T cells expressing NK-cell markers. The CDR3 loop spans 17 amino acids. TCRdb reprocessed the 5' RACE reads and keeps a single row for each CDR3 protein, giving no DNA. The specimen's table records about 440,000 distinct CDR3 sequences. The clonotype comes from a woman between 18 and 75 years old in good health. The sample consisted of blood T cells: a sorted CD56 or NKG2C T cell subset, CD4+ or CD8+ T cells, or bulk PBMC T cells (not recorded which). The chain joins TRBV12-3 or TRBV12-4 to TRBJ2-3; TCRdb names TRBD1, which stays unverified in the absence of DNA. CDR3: CASRPPVGIEPTDTQYF.